One sample yielded the 13 T cell receptor beta chains listed below, sequenced in a study of cytomegalovirus exposure and HLA in healthy donors. Profiling relied on immunoSEQ multiplex PCR, and the TCRdb table lists in-frame clones only, not all of them. This table holds about 190,000 clones, roughly 86% found once. The material sequenced was PBMCs. The receptor source for this set is a young woman in good health and CMV-seronegative.

The CDR3 bases are TGTGCCAGCAGTTTAGGCACGCAGGGCCACGAGCAGTACTTC. Protein sequence: CASSLGTQGHEQYF. The J gene is TRBJ2-7, the V gene TRBV27; possible D gene TRBD1, 5 bases. CDR1 and CDR2 (germline): MNHEY, SMNVEV (reference sequence). With 2 bases removed from V and 5 bases from J, the gap between germline ends came to 13 bases. The CDR3 loop spans 14 amino acids.

This clone was counted between two and nine times. The junction and the germline gene differ at one end; a read error may be behind it. V and J are TRBV6-5 and TRBJ1-1; the D gene is possibly TRBD1 (5 bases). The germline CDR1 and CDR2 sequences are MNHEY and SVGAGI. The CDR3 has 11 amino acids. The CDR3 loop reads CASRRGELALF. CDR3 nucleotide sequence: TGTGCCAGCAGGCGGGGGGAACTTGCCCTCTTT.

This chain uses TRBV5-1 with TRBJ2-2; D perhaps matches TRBD2 (6 bases). Deletions cut 0 bases from V and 1 base from J, with 13 bases between. The CDR3 has 17 amino acids. Germline V gives CDR1 SGHRS, CDR2 YFSETQ. Here the CDR3 DNA reads TGCGCCAGCAGCTTGGCCAGGAGGGCAGGGAACACCGGGGAGCTGTTTTTT. Its translation: CASSLARRAGNTGELFF.

The chain joins TRBV5-6 to TRBJ1-2; no firm D call. Per the germline V gene, CDR1 is SGHDT and CDR2 is YYEEEE. The CDR3 contains 13 residues. Deletions cut 1 base from V and 6 bases from J, with 10 bases between. CDR3: CASSLRAPNGYTF. CDR3 sequence (DNA): TGTGCCAGCAGCTTGCGTGCGCCTAATGGCTACACCTTC.

The V call is TRBV30, the J call TRBJ1-1; D is unclear. V lost 0 bases and J 0 bases, leaving 5 bases between the germline ends. The length of the CDR3 is 13 residues. Germline lookup yields CDR1 GTSNPN and CDR2 SVGIG (reference sequence). The CDR3 spells CAWSVQLNTEAFF. The CDR3 nucleotides are TGTGCCTGGAGTGTACAGCTGAACACTGAAGCTTTCTTT.

This clone was seen only a few times. Other DNA sequences in the sample encode the same CDR3. The chain joins TRBV5-1 to TRBJ2-5; 12 bases align to TRBD2. This CDR3 region has 17 residues. Per the germline V gene, CDR1 is SGHRS and CDR2 is YFSETQ. Losses at the gene ends were 4 bases for V and 1 base for J; bases not matched to a gene: 8. The CDR3 DNA reads as TGCGCCAGCAGCCTAAGACTAGCGGGGGACCCCCAAGAGACCCAGTACTTC. Its protein product is CASSLRLAGDPQETQYF. Full variable domain (remainder filled in from reference TRBV5-1 and TRBJ2-5): KAGVTQTPRYLIKTRGQQVTLSCSPISGHRSVSWYQQTPGQGLQFLFEYFSETQRNKGNFPGRFSGRQFSNSRSEMNVSTLELGDSALYLCASSLRLAGDPQETQYFGPGTRLLVL.

This chain joins TRBV7-2 and TRBJ2-1; unclear D gene. The CDR3 is 16 residues long. The germline V and J ends were trimmed by 1 base and 3 bases, with 13 bases remaining between them. Germline CDR1 reads SGHTA; CDR2 reads FQGNSA. DNA for the CDR3: TGTGCCAGCAGCTTAGTTGGCAGTTCCTTCTACAATGAGCAGTTCTTC. Translation: CASSLVGSSFYNEQFF. Full variable domain (remainder filled in from reference TRBV7-2 and TRBJ2-1): GAGVSQSPSNKVTEKGKDVELRCDPISGHTALYWYRQSLGQGLEFLIYFQGNSAPDKSGLPSDRFSAERTGGSVSTLTIQRTQQEDSAVYLCASSLVGSSFYNEQFFGPGTRLTVL.

The chain's CDR3 is CASSPEGSGNTIYF. The CDR3 DNA reads TGCGCCAGCAGCCCAGAGGGCTCTGGAAACACCATATATTTT. The genes are TRBV5-1 and TRBJ1-3; D is unresolved. Germline loops: CDR1 SGHRS, CDR2 YFSETQ. V was pared by 4 bases and J by 0 bases, with 8 bases between. The CDR3 consists of 14 residues.

In the case of this clone: Mismatch with germline at one junction end may stem from a read error. The V call is TRBV18, the J call TRBJ1-4; D remains ambiguous. Per the germline V gene, CDR1 is KGHSH and CDR2 is LQKENI. This CDR3 is built from 13 residues. For the CDR3, the DNA is TGTGCCAGCTCACCAGGTCCGAGTCCCTCCTTGGTTTTT. Translated, it gives CASSPGPSPSLVF.

This clone was counted ten times or more. The rearrangement links TRBV9 to TRBJ1-6; 7 nucleotides agree with TRBD1. The CDR3 runs to 15 residues. Germline V gene lookup returns CDR1 SGDLS and CDR2 YYNGEE. The V and J ends lost 4 bases and 4 bases, in that order; junction bases with no gene match: 5. The chain's CDR3 is CASSPRTGYNSPLHF. CDR3 nucleotides: TGTGCCAGCAGCCCGCGGACAGGTTATAATTCACCCCTCCACTTT.

The chain uses TRBV4-1 and TRBJ2-7, with TRBD1 identical over 8 bases. Germline CDR1 reads MGHRA; CDR2 reads YSYEKL. V gave up 4 bases and J gave up 6 bases; unmatched junction bases: 14. This CDR3 contains 16 residues. CDR3 region: CASSPPHRGKTSEQYF. The CDR3, as DNA: TGCGCCAGCAGCCCCCCCCACAGGGGGAAGACCTCCGAGCAGTACTTC.

The V call is TRBV9, the J call TRBJ2-7, with 9 positions matching TRBD2. This CDR3 region has 12 residues. Germline values: CDR1 SGDLS, CDR2 YYNGEE. V trimming: 3 bases; J trimming: 7 bases; junction bases outside the gene matches: 2. The CDR3 spells CASSGLAEEQYF. In DNA form, the CDR3 reads TGTGCCAGCAGCGGACTAGCGGAAGAGCAGTACTTC.

V and J are TRBV13 and TRBJ2-5; TRBD1 aligns across 10 bases. J was trimmed by 4 bases and V by 5 bases; bases with no gene match: 7. Germline CDR1 PRHDT, CDR2 FYEKMQ (reference sequence). CDR3 length equals 15 residues. The CDR3 here is CASSVRTGGGETQYF. CDR3 coding DNA: TGTGCCAGCAGCGTACGGACAGGGGGTGGAGAGACCCAGTACTTC.